The 29 T cell receptor beta chains presented below share a single source sample, sequenced in a study of blood T cell repertoires in COVID-19. Data came from immunoSEQ multiplex PCR; TCRdb stores just in-frame clones and leaves some out. The sample lists some 200,000 clones; roughly 79% were seen once. Sequences were obtained from peripheral blood. The receptors come from a woman of 80 years or more with COVID-19, enrolled during active disease.

The rearrangement links TRBV10-3 to TRBJ2-3, with D possibly matching TRBD1 (6 bases). The CDR3 extends over 15 amino acids. V was shortened by 7 bases and J by 2 bases, with 16 bases between the two germline ends. From germline, CDR1 is ENHRY and CDR2 SYGVKD. In DNA, the CDR3 is TGTGCCATCAAGGGACAAACAATAAACACAGATACGCAGTATTTT. Its protein is CAIKGQTINTDTQYF.

The chain recombines TRBV11-2 with TRBJ2-3; 9 bases align to TRBD2. The V gene end was trimmed by 8 bases and the J gene end by 4 bases; junction bases not matched to a gene: 13. The CDR3 loop spans 16 amino acids. The germline V gene encodes CDR1 SGHAT and CDR2 FQNNGV. The CDR3 protein is CASASPAGGPADTQYF. The CDR3 coding sequence is TGTGCCAGCGCAAGTCCGGCGGGAGGGCCCGCAGATACGCAGTATTTT.

The rearrangement uses TRBV5-1 and TRBJ2-1; 15 bases are a match to TRBD2. The CDR3 totals 16 residues. Trimming at V came to 4 bases and at J to 4 bases, leaving 3 bases not matched to a gene. Germline loops: CDR1 SGHRS, CDR2 YFSETQ. The CDR3 DNA reads as TGCGCCAGCAGCCCTGGGACTAGCGGGGGGTACAATGAGCAGTTCTTC. Amino acid sequence: CASSPGTSGGYNEQFF.

The chain recombines TRBV11-2 with TRBJ2-3; 14 bases match TRBD2. The CDR3 consists of 18 residues. The V segment lost 3 bases and the J segment 0 bases; nucleotides outside the gene matches: 5. Germline V gives CDR1 SGHAT, CDR2 FQNNGV. The CDR3 nucleotides are TGTGCCAGCAGCTTCGGACTAGCGGGAGGCCGTAGCACAGATACGCAGTATTTT. Protein sequence: CASSFGLAGGRSTDTQYF.

This clone showed up just a few times. The rearrangement joins TRBV28 to TRBJ2-1; weak D call: TRBD2 (7 bases). CDR1 MDHEN and CDR2 SYDVKM come from the germline V gene. This CDR3 contains 15 residues. Trimming left V 5 bases short and J 1 base short, with 12 bases between. CDR3 residues: CASSRGGPSYNEQFF. CDR3 bases: TGTGCCAGCAGTCGCGGGGGCCCGTCCTACAATGAGCAGTTCTTC.

The rearrangement joins TRBV5-4 to TRBJ1-6; no reliable D call. Germline CDR1 and CDR2: SGHNT and YYREEE (reference sequence). Trimming shortened V by 4 bases and J by 9 bases, and 14 bases separated the two germline ends. The CDR3 is 14 amino acids. CDR3 protein: CASSRVGVASPLHF. The CDR3 region has the DNA TGTGCCAGCAGCCGCGTCGGAGTGGCTTCACCCCTCCACTTT.

The gene calls are TRBV18 and TRBJ1-5; 11 bases are shared with TRBD1. The CDR3 is 16 amino acids. The junction had 9 bases not matched to a gene; V was cut back by 4 bases and J by 7 bases. From germline, CDR1 is KGHSH and CDR2 LQKENI. The CDR3 region is CASSLGQGASGQPQHF. The CDR3 DNA reads as TGTGCCAGCTCACTAGGACAGGGGGCGTCCGGGCAGCCCCAGCATTTT.

The J gene is TRBJ1-1, the V gene TRBV7-9, with D tentatively TRBD1 (5 bases). Germline V gives CDR1 SEHNR, CDR2 FQNEAQ (reference sequence). CDR3 length equals 12 residues. V was shortened by 1 base and J by 8 bases, with 8 bases between the two germline ends. CDR3 amino acids: CASSLEGPEAFF. The CDR3 region has the DNA TGTGCCAGCAGCTTAGAGGGGCCAGAAGCTTTCTTT.

The table lists this clone with a count of one. The gene calls are TRBV12-3 or TRBV12-4 and TRBJ2-1, with 7 bases aligning to TRBD1. The CDR3 runs to 13 residues. The V and J ends lost 5 bases and 8 bases, in that order; junction bases with no gene match: 6. The CDR3, as DNA: TGTGCCAGCAGTCCTTACAGGGGTGATGAGCAGTTCTTC. Encoded protein: CASSPYRGDEQFF.

The count of this clone is one. The chain carries TRBV7-3 and TRBJ2-2; 7 positions agree with TRBD1. The ends lost 3 bases at V and 6 bases at J; junction bases unmatched: 1. Germline CDR1 is SGHTA and CDR2 is FQGTGA. This CDR3 contains 13 residues. CDR3 amino acids: CASSFTGAGELFF. The CDR3 nucleotides read TGTGCCAGCAGCTTTACAGGGGCCGGGGAGCTGTTTTTT.

The chain carries TRBV21-1 and TRBJ1-2; whether TRBD1, the table's D call, matches the DNA was not checked. TRBV21-1 is classified as a pseudogene. This CDR3 is 15 amino acids long. CDR3 bases: TGTGCCAGCAGCATTCAAGGACAGCCGGACTATGGCTACACCTTC. This codes for CASSIQGQPDYGYTF.

This clone was picked up one time. The V and J genes are TRBV30 and TRBJ1-6, with a possible D match to TRBD1 (6 bases). Per germline, CDR1 GTSNPN and CDR2 SVGIG (reference sequence). The V end was cut by 5 bases, the J end by 7 bases, with 9 bases between. The CDR3 loop spans 12 amino acids. As DNA, the CDR3 is TGTGCCTGGGGTACAGGGAATTCACCCCTCCACTTT. It yields the protein CAWGTGNSPLHF.

This rearrangement joins TRBV11-3 to TRBJ2-3; D is ambiguous. V gave up 1 base and J gave up 4 bases, with 24 bases separating them. The germline CDR1 and CDR2 sequences are SGHNT and YENEEA. The CDR3 is 19 amino acids. The CDR3 loop is CASSLVEESKPYFPDTQYF. The CDR3 coding sequence is TGTGCCAGCAGCTTAGTTGAGGAGTCTAAACCCTACTTCCCAGATACGCAGTATTTT.

The V call is TRBV5-1, the J call TRBJ2-3; 9 bases match TRBD2. The CDR3 spans 16 residues. The germline V gene encodes CDR1 SGHRS and CDR2 YFSETQ. Unmatched junction bases numbered 6, after V lost 4 bases and J lost 0 bases. The chain's CDR3 is CASSISGSTSTDTQYF. The CDR3 DNA sequence: TGCGCCAGCAGCATTAGCGGGAGTACTAGCACAGATACGCAGTATTTT.

CDR3 residues: CASSPRQGDKNIQYF. The DNA of the CDR3 is TGTGCCAGCTCACCAAGGCAGGGTGACAAAAACATTCAGTACTTC. This sequence joins TRBV18 and TRBJ2-4; tentative D call: TRBD1 (5 bases). In germline, CDR1 is KGHSH, CDR2 LQKENI. This CDR3 contains 15 residues. V lost 2 bases and J 3 bases, leaving 11 bases between the germline ends.

The chain carries TRBV12-5 and TRBJ2-1; 8 nucleotides agree with TRBD2. V lost 3 bases, J lost 10 bases, and 11 bases stayed unmatched. The CDR3 is 15 amino acids. Looked up from germline, CDR1 is LGHNT and CDR2 is FRNRAP. CDR3 sequence: CASGLSSGVLGEQFF. In DNA, the CDR3 is TGTGCTAGTGGTTTAAGTAGCGGGGTCCTGGGAGAGCAGTTCTTC.

This clone was seen only a few times. The chain has TRBV7-9 and TRBJ2-3; D is undetermined. The germline V gene encodes CDR1 SEHNR and CDR2 FQNEAQ (reference sequence). The CDR3 sequence is 12 residues long. V was trimmed by 4 bases and J by 0 bases, leaving 2 bases between them. The CDR3 DNA reads TGTGCCAGCAGCTCTAGCACAGATACGCAGTATTTT. It specifies CASSSSTDTQYF. Drawing the rest from reference TRBV7-9 and TRBJ2-3, the complete variable domain is DTGVSQNPRHKITKRGQNVTFRCDPISEHNRLYWYRQTLGQGPEFLTYFQNEAQLEKSRLLSDRFSAERPKGSFSTLEIQRTEQGDSAMYLCASSSSTDTQYFGPGTRLTVL.

In its sample, this clone was seen a few times. This chain links TRBV4-3 with TRBJ2-3, with a tentative D call TRBD1 (5 bases). This CDR3 spans 16 amino acids. The ends were cut back, 0 bases at V and 2 bases at J, with 12 bases in the middle. Germline CDR1 LGHNA, CDR2 YSLEER. CDR3 sequence reads: CASSQDLDTSTDTQYF. Here the CDR3 DNA reads TGCGCCAGCAGCCAAGATTTGGACACCTCCACAGATACGCAGTATTTT.

The chain links TRBV19 to TRBJ1-1, with 7 bases aligning to TRBD1. Germline V gene lookup returns CDR1 LNHDA and CDR2 SQIVND (reference sequence). The CDR3 covers 14 residues. Trimming at V came to 4 bases and at J to 7 bases, leaving 9 bases not matched to a gene. DNA of the CDR3: TGTGCCAGTAGTAACAGGGGCACGGGGATTGAAGCTTTCTTT. This gives the protein CASSNRGTGIEAFF.

V usage is TRBV2 and J usage is TRBJ1-6; no clear D. Trimming shortened V by 3 bases and J by 7 bases, and 10 bases separated the two germline ends. The CDR3 totals 14 residues. CDR1 is SNHLY and CDR2 is FYNNEI in the germline V gene. The CDR3: CASSDLGRNSPLHF. CDR3 coding DNA: TGTGCCAGCAGTGATTTGGGCAGAAATTCACCCCTCCACTTT.

This clone was seen a few times. The chain has TRBV7-3 and TRBJ1-1; no definite D call. CDR3 size: 14 residues. Germline CDR1 SGHTA, CDR2 FQGTGA. Trimming took off 5 bases at V and 7 bases at J, with 17 bases between the two ends. The CDR3 sequence: CASSPLGGRGEAFF. The CDR3 nucleotides read TGTGCCAGCAGCCCCCTGGGAGGGCGAGGTGAAGCTTTCTTT.

This sequence joins TRBV11-2 and TRBJ2-5; D gene unclear. Trimming removed 3 bases at V and 4 bases at J, with 9 bases between. Germline V lookup: CDR1 SGHAT, CDR2 FQNNGV. The CDR3 runs to 13 residues. Here the CDR3 reads CASSFTLGETQYF. CDR3 sequence (DNA): TGTGCCAGCAGCTTCACTCTCGGAGAGACCCAGTACTTC.

J is TRBJ2-7 and V is TRBV6-1; maybe TRBD2 (6 bases). Germline V CDR1 and CDR2: MNHNS, SASEGT. There are 14 residues in the CDR3. Trimming removed 2 bases from V and 2 bases from J, with 10 bases in between. The CDR3 here is CASSEPGVAYEQYF. The CDR3 DNA is TGTGCCAGCAGTGAACCGGGGGTTGCCTACGAGCAGTACTTC.

CDR3 bases: TGTGCCAGCAGCGACGGTCGGGGGGTGAACACTGAAGCTTTCTTT. Residues: CASSDGRGVNTEAFF. V usage is TRBV6-5 and J usage is TRBJ1-1; a weak D match, TRBD1 (5 bases). Germline CDR1 MNHEY, CDR2 SVGAGI. The V gene lost 6 bases and the J gene lost 0 bases, with 14 bases spanning the gap. The CDR3 has 15 amino acids.

Only one count was recorded for this clone. The chain combines TRBV28 with TRBJ1-1, with TRBD1 as a possible D gene (5 bases). CDR3 length equals 17 residues. The V gene's germline CDR1 is MDHEN and CDR2 SYDVKM. V was clipped by 0 bases and J by 1 base, with 15 bases between them. CDR3 DNA: TGTGCCAGCAGTTTATGGAATTTTAGGACACAGAACACTGAAGCTTTCTTT. Protein sequence: CASSLWNFRTQNTEAFF.

The V gene is TRBV5-6, the J gene TRBJ2-1; TRBD2 aligns across 7 bases. Trimming cost V 4 bases and J 0 bases; bases outside gene matches: 10. This CDR3 is 17 amino acids long. Germline assignment: CDR1 SGHDT and CDR2 YYEEEE. As DNA, the CDR3 is TGTGCCAGCAGCCCAAACACTAGCGTGAGCTCCTACAATGAGCAGTTCTTC. Its protein product is CASSPNTSVSSYNEQFF. The entire variable domain, with the rest obtained from reference TRBV5-6 and TRBJ2-1, is as follows: DAGVTQSPTHLIKTRGQQVTLRCSPKSGHDTVSWYQQALGQGPQFIFQYYEEEERQRGNFPDRFSGHQFPNYSSELNVNALLLGDSALYLCASSPNTSVSSYNEQFFGPGTRLTVL.

V usage is TRBV19 and J usage is TRBJ1-2; no firm D call. Germline CDR1 and CDR2: LNHDA and SQIVND (reference sequence). The CDR3 covers 14 residues. Trimming stripped 5 bases from V and 4 bases from J, with 14 bases between. Here the CDR3 reads CASSDGGYGYGYTF. The CDR3 nucleotides read TGTGCCAGTAGTGACGGCGGCTACGGCTATGGCTACACCTTC.

This clone has just one count. The chain couples TRBV2 to TRBJ1-1; the D is unclear. Germline V gene lookup returns CDR1 SNHLY and CDR2 FYNNEI. The CDR3 sequence is 13 residues long. With 3 bases removed from V and 1 base from J, the gap between germline ends came to 6 bases. For the CDR3, the DNA is TGTGCCAGCAGTGACGGGTGGAACACTGAAGCTTTCTTT. It translates to CASSDGWNTEAFF.

The chain joins TRBV2 to TRBJ1-4, with a tentative D call TRBD1 (6 bases). The CDR3 is made up of 14 amino acids. The germline gives CDR1 SNHLY, CDR2 FYNNEI. V was clipped by 6 bases and J by 8 bases, with 16 bases between them. The CDR3 DNA sequence: TGTGCCAGCAGCCCGGGACAAGCTTGGGAAAAACTGTTTTTT. It yields the protein CASSPGQAWEKLFF.